This T cell receptor (beta chain) was retrieved from a study of T cell responses to AZD1222 COVID-19 vaccine. The study's findings and limits: A rise in Spike-specific TCR breadth and depth followed two AZD1222 doses. In a largely white British group with more females than males, clonal diversity was possibly underestimated.

About this clone: The antigen is undetermined.

Assay: immunoSEQ multiplex PCR; the TCRdb copy retains only in-frame clones and omits some. The sample carries about 110,000 clones, 91% recorded once. The V end was cut by 4 bases, the J end by 0 bases, with 9 bases between. The CDR3 length is 14 residues. Germline V gene lookup returns CDR1 KGHSH and CDR2 LQKENI. The V gene is TRBV18, the J gene TRBJ1-1; D possibly corresponds to TRBD1 (6 bases). This TCR was recovered from an adult in good health. The material was peripheral blood, obtained on day 0 of AZD1222 vaccination. This CDR3 reads CASSQGQLNTEAFF. As DNA, the CDR3 is TGTGCCAGCTCACAAGGACAGTTGAACACTGAAGCTTTCTTT. Full variable domain (remainder filled in from reference TRBV18 and TRBJ1-1): NAGVMQNPRHLVRRRGQEARLRCSPMKGHSHVYWYRQLPEEGLKFMVYLQKENIIDESGMPKERFSAEFPKEGPSILRIQQVVRGDSAAYFCASSQGQLNTEAFFGQGTRLTVV.